These 29 T cell receptor beta chains share one sample of origin, sequenced in a study of blood T cell repertoires in COVID-19. Here immunoSEQ multiplex PCR was the method, and the copy in TCRdb shows in-frame clones only, minus some. The sample includes 150,000 or so clones, around 79% of them seen just once. Sequencing used peripheral blood. Every receptor here comes from a woman in her seventies with COVID-19, enrolled during active disease.

The rearrangement joins TRBV25-1 to TRBJ1-2, with D possibly being TRBD1 (5 bases). The CDR3 is 14 amino acids. Trimming left V 0 bases short and J 8 bases short, with 13 bases between. Germline V gene data show CDR1 as MGHDK and CDR2 as SYGVNS. CDR3 nucleotides: TGTGCCAGCAGTGAATATGGGCGGGGGGAAGGCTACACCTTC. Translating gives CASSEYGRGEGYTF.

The DNA for the CDR3 is TGTGCCAGCAGCTTGGAGGGGCCCCCCTACACCTTC. Translated: CASSLEGPPYTF. This sequence joins TRBV5-6 and TRBJ1-2; D is possibly TRBD1 (5 bases). The CDR3 has 12 residues. Per germline, CDR1 SGHDT and CDR2 YYEEEE. V was clipped by 0 bases and J by 10 bases, with 10 bases between them.

This clone came up a few times. The J gene is TRBJ2-3, the V gene TRBV6-4; 7 nucleotides match TRBD1. The CDR3 has 17 amino acids. Trimming cost V 6 bases and J 4 bases; bases outside gene matches: 16. Germline loops: CDR1 MRHNA, CDR2 SNTAGT. CDR3 amino acids: CASSPHEGAGGADTQYF. The CDR3 coding sequence is TGTGCCAGCAGCCCCCACGAGGGGGCAGGGGGAGCAGATACGCAGTATTTT.

The rearrangement links TRBV28 to TRBJ2-4; the D gene is possibly TRBD2 (6 bases). CDR3 length equals 15 residues. Trimming cost V 2 bases and J 7 bases, with 15 bases left between them. Per the germline V gene, CDR1 is MDHEN and CDR2 is SYDVKM. For the CDR3, the DNA is TGTGCCAGCAGTTTAGGGGCACCTCGGGGGAACATTCAGTACTTC. Protein product: CASSLGAPRGNIQYF.

This clone has a handful of counts. V and J are TRBV7-9 and TRBJ2-1; D remains unclear. This CDR3 region has 12 residues. Germline V gene data show CDR1 as SEHNR and CDR2 as FQNEAQ (reference sequence). CDR3 sequence reads: CTTEQSMNEQFF. The CDR3 nucleotides are TGTACAACAGAACAATCGATGAATGAGCAGTTCTTC.

The rearrangement links TRBV2 to TRBJ1-1, with D tentatively TRBD1 (6 bases). V was shortened by 7 bases and J by 7 bases, with 10 bases between the two germline ends. Germline V gene data show CDR1 as SNHLY and CDR2 as FYNNEI. CDR3 length: 11 amino acids. The CDR3 sequence is CASKWTVEAFF. The CDR3 coding sequence is TGTGCCAGCAAATGGACAGTTGAAGCTTTCTTT.

This sequence joins TRBV18 and TRBJ2-2, with a tentative D call TRBD2 (5 bases). From germline, CDR1 is KGHSH and CDR2 LQKENI. The CDR3 spans 15 residues. V shed 2 bases and J shed 2 bases, with 9 bases lying between them. The CDR3: CASSPSSGNTGELFF. The CDR3 DNA follows: TGTGCCAGCTCACCATCATCGGGAAACACCGGGGAGCTGTTTTTT.

The chain carries TRBV5-4 and TRBJ1-2; no reliable D call. Germline V gene lookup returns CDR1 SGHNT and CDR2 YYREEE (reference sequence). There are 12 residues in the CDR3. Trimming stripped 0 bases from V and 8 bases from J, with 8 bases between. The CDR3 loop reads CASSLGASGYTF. Written as DNA, the CDR3 is TGTGCCAGCAGCTTGGGTGCGTCGGGCTACACCTTC.

The V gene is TRBV7-9, the J gene TRBJ1-2, with 10 bases matching TRBD1. Trimming removed 7 bases from V and 0 bases from J; junction bases left unmatched: 5. Germline assignment: CDR1 SEHNR and CDR2 FQNEAQ (reference sequence). The CDR3 loop spans 15 amino acids. The CDR3 DNA sequence: TGTGCCAGCACCGGGACAGGGGACCCTAACTATGGCTACACCTTC. It codes for CASTGTGDPNYGYTF.

The chain recombines TRBV6-5 with TRBJ1-2; D remains unclear. Germline loops: CDR1 MNHEY, CDR2 SVGAGI. V lost 2 bases to trimming and J lost 7 bases, with 8 bases between them. The CDR3 sequence is 12 residues long. The CDR3 sequence is CASSYEGRGYTF. CDR3 nucleotide sequence: TGTGCCAGCAGTTACGAGGGTCGTGGCTACACCTTC.

This chain uses TRBV11-2 with TRBJ2-3; no clear D. Germline V gives CDR1 SGHAT, CDR2 FQNNGV. V was cut by 1 base and J by 3 bases, with 11 bases left in between. CDR3 size: 15 residues. The DNA for the CDR3 is TGTGCCAGCAGCTTAGGACGCAGGCTAACAGATACGCAGTATTTT. This encodes CASSLGRRLTDTQYF.

With respect to this clone: This sample includes further DNA sequences coding for the same CDR3. This chain links TRBV3-1 (or the pseudogene TRBV3-2) with TRBJ2-5; D gene ambiguous. Trimming shortened V by 1 base and J by 4 bases, and 4 bases separated the two germline ends. This CDR3 has 12 amino acids. Per germline, CDR1 LGHDT and CDR2 YNNKEL (reference sequence). CDR3 amino acids: CASSQVGETQYF. CDR3 bases: TGTGCCAGCAGCCAAGTCGGAGAGACCCAGTACTTC.

The chain uses TRBV11-2 and TRBJ2-3; 7 bases line up with TRBD1. The J segment lost 7 bases and the V segment lost 3 bases, leaving 13 bases of the junction unmatched. There are 16 residues in the CDR3. Germline loops: CDR1 SGHAT, CDR2 FQNNGV. DNA for the CDR3: TGTGCCAGCAGCTTCGGGACGGACAGGTCTTCTAATACGCAGTATTTT. This encodes CASSFGTDRSSNTQYF. Drawing the rest from reference TRBV11-2 and TRBJ2-3, the complete variable domain is EAGVAQSPRYKIIEKRQSVAFWCNPISGHATLYWYQQILGQGPKLLIQFQNNGVVDDSQLPKDRFSAERLKGVDSTLKIQPAKLEDSAVYLCASSFGTDRSSNTQYFGPGTRLTVL.

The sample holds a few counts of this clone. The gene calls are TRBV5-6 and TRBJ2-7; D is possibly TRBD2 (5 bases). V shed 3 bases and J shed 2 bases, with 9 bases lying between them. This CDR3 has 13 residues. CDR1 SGHDT and CDR2 YYEEEE come from the germline V gene. This CDR3 reads CASSSGITYEQYF. Written as DNA, the CDR3 is TGTGCCAGCAGCTCCGGGATCACCTACGAGCAGTACTTC. The complete variable domain, with remaining parts taken from reference TRBV5-6 and TRBJ2-7, reads DAGVTQSPTHLIKTRGQQVTLRCSPKSGHDTVSWYQQALGQGPQFIFQYYEEEERQRGNFPDRFSGHQFPNYSSELNVNALLLGDSALYLCASSSGITYEQYFGPGTRLTVT.

The chain recombines TRBV7-3 with TRBJ2-6; D may be TRBD1 (5 bases). Between the trimmed V and J ends, which lost 5 bases and 1 base, there was a span of 12 bases. Germline V gene sequence: CDR1 SGHTA, CDR2 FQGTGA. The CDR3 runs to 16 residues. The CDR3 DNA sequence: TGTGCCAGCAGCCCCAACGCAGGGTCTGGGGCCAACGTCCTGACTTTC. Its protein is CASSPNAGSGANVLTF.

The genes are TRBV7-9 and TRBJ1-4; D gene ambiguous. Germline values: CDR1 SEHNR, CDR2 FQNEAQ (reference sequence). The CDR3 is 12 residues long. Trimming left V 4 bases short and J 4 bases short, with 4 bases between. Here the CDR3 DNA reads TGTGCCAGCAGCTCCCTTAATGAAAAACTGTTTTTT. As protein: CASSSLNEKLFF. The entire variable domain, with the rest obtained from reference TRBV7-9 and TRBJ1-4, is as follows: DTGVSQNPRHKITKRGQNVTFRCDPISEHNRLYWYRQTLGQGPEFLTYFQNEAQLEKSRLLSDRFSAERPKGSFSTLEIQRTEQGDSAMYLCASSSLNEKLFFGSGTQLSVL.

The V gene is TRBV2, the J gene TRBJ2-4; 7 bases are a match to TRBD1. The CDR3 spans 16 residues. The trim removed 4 bases at V and 5 bases at J, leaving 11 bases unmatched. CDR1 and CDR2 (germline): SNHLY, FYNNEI. The chain's CDR3 is CASSAEQGVSQNIQYF. The DNA of the CDR3 is TGTGCCAGCAGTGCCGAGCAGGGGGTCAGTCAAAACATTCAGTACTTC.

The rearrangement links TRBV4-2 to TRBJ2-1; the match to TRBD2 covers 9 bases. The CDR3 runs 18 residues. V trimming: 1 base; J trimming: 8 bases; junction bases outside the gene matches: 15. Germline CDR1 reads LGHNA; CDR2 reads YNFKEQ. The CDR3, as DNA: TGTGCCAGCAGCCAAGCTGGAGGGCTGGGGACTAGCTTAGATGAGCAGTTCTTC. It is translated as CASSQAGGLGTSLDEQFF.

V is TRBV7-4 and J is TRBJ2-7, with D tentatively TRBD2 (5 bases). Trimming pared 1 base from V and 12 bases from J, leaving 34 bases between. The CDR3 contains 19 residues. The V gene's germline CDR1 is SGHVT and CDR2 SQSDAQ. CDR3: CASSLVPGRVVGVRREGYF. The CDR3 nucleotides read TGTGCCAGCAGCTTAGTACCCGGTAGGGTGGTAGGTGTCAGACGCGAGGGGTACTTC.

The chain uses TRBV18 and TRBJ1-1, with 7 positions matching TRBD1. This CDR3 is built from 16 residues. V dropped 3 bases and J dropped 4; count of bases not matched to a gene: 11. Germline CDR1 is KGHSH and CDR2 is LQKENI. CDR3 nucleotides: TGTGCCAGCTCACCCGAAACAGGGGCTGCGGGCACTGAAGCTTTCTTT. Amino acids: CASSPETGAAGTEAFF.

The chain links TRBV7-6 to TRBJ2-1; unclear D gene. Per the germline V gene, CDR1 is SGHVS and CDR2 is FNYEAQ. This CDR3 spans 13 amino acids. Trimming pared 4 bases from V and 4 bases from J, leaving 8 bases between. Here the CDR3 reads CASSSQAYNEQFF. The CDR3 bases are TGTGCCAGCAGCTCGCAGGCGTACAATGAGCAGTTCTTC. The variable domain in full, completed from reference TRBV7-6 and TRBJ2-1, reads GAGVSQSPRYKVTKRGQDVALRCDPISGHVSLYWYRQALGQGPEFLTYFNYEAQQDKSGLPNDRFSAERPEGSISTLTIQRTEQRDSAMYRCASSSQAYNEQFFGPGTRLTVL.

This clone came up once. The rearrangement uses TRBV7-2 and TRBJ1-1; perhaps TRBD1 as D (5 bases). This CDR3 is built from 16 residues. Germline values: CDR1 SGHTA, CDR2 FQGNSA. Trimming pared 4 bases from V and 4 bases from J, leaving 19 bases between. CDR3 in amino acids: CASSSSWGRWGTEAFF. CDR3 DNA sequence: TGTGCCAGCAGCTCATCTTGGGGCAGGTGGGGCACTGAAGCTTTCTTT.

This chain connects TRBV6-2 or TRBV6-3 to TRBJ1-6; 7 bases fit TRBD1. The germline V gene encodes CDR1 MNHEY and CDR2 SVGEGT. The length of the CDR3 is 15 residues. V was pared by 7 bases and J by 6 bases, with 9 bases of the junction left unmatched. The CDR3 sequence is CASTPTGQSNSPLHF. In DNA form, the CDR3 reads TGTGCCAGCACCCCGACGGGACAGTCTAATTCACCCCTCCACTTT.

This clone was counted a few times. The V and J genes are TRBV6-1 and TRBJ1-1; no firm D call. Per germline, CDR1 MNHNS and CDR2 SASEGT. V was shortened by 2 bases and J by 6 bases, with 4 bases between the two germline ends. The CDR3 consists of 11 residues. CDR3 in amino acids: CASSETAEAFF. CDR3 in DNA: TGTGCCAGCAGTGAAACAGCTGAAGCTTTCTTT.

This sequence joins TRBV5-4 and TRBJ1-4, with D perhaps TRBD1 (5 bases). The germline V gene has CDR1 SGHNT and CDR2 YYREEE (reference sequence). V was shortened by 3 bases and J by 3 bases, with 18 bases between the two germline ends. The CDR3 consists of 17 residues. CDR3 in amino acids: CASSSGRGRVANEKLFF. The CDR3 coding sequence is TGTGCCAGCAGCTCGGGGAGGGGCCGGGTAGCTAATGAAAAACTGTTTTTT.

The CDR3: CASSLGGRVKGYTF. DNA for the CDR3: TGTGCCAGCAGCTTGGGGGGGCGCGTAAAGGGCTACACCTTC. The gene calls are TRBV5-8 and TRBJ1-2, with a tentative D call TRBD1 (6 bases). The CDR3 length is 14 residues. The V gene lost 0 bases and the J gene lost 8 bases, with 14 bases spanning the gap. Germline assignment: CDR1 SGHTS and CDR2 YDEGEE.

This sequence joins TRBV29-1 and TRBJ1-1; weak D call: TRBD1 (6 bases). V lost 7 bases, J lost 4 bases, and 13 bases lay in between. Germline V lookup: CDR1 SQVTM, CDR2 ANQGSEA. CDR3 length equals 12 residues. The CDR3 loop is CSAKTGGTEAFF. For the CDR3, the DNA is TGCAGCGCTAAGACAGGTGGCACTGAAGCTTTCTTT.

The rearrangement links TRBV2 to TRBJ2-3; D unclear. The germline CDR1 and CDR2 sequences are SNHLY and FYNNEI. This CDR3 is 12 amino acids long. V gave up 8 bases and J gave up 11 bases, with 17 bases separating them. The CDR3: CASGAELNRQYF. Written as DNA, the CDR3 is TGTGCCAGCGGCGCGGAACTAAATCGGCAGTATTTT.

The chain links TRBV7-9 to TRBJ2-1; 7 nucleotides agree with TRBD1. The CDR3 runs to 15 residues. Germline lookup yields CDR1 SEHNR and CDR2 FQNEAQ (reference sequence). Trimming at V came to 8 bases and at J to 3 bases, leaving 10 bases not matched to a gene. The CDR3 sequence is CASPLEGAGYNEQFF. Written as DNA, the CDR3 is TGTGCCAGCCCCCTTGAGGGGGCGGGCTACAATGAGCAGTTCTTC. The whole variable domain, filled in from reference TRBV7-9 and TRBJ2-1, reads DTGVSQNPRHKITKRGQNVTFRCDPISEHNRLYWYRQTLGQGPEFLTYFQNEAQLEKSRLLSDRFSAERPKGSFSTLEIQRTEQGDSAMYLCASPLEGAGYNEQFFGPGTRLTVL.